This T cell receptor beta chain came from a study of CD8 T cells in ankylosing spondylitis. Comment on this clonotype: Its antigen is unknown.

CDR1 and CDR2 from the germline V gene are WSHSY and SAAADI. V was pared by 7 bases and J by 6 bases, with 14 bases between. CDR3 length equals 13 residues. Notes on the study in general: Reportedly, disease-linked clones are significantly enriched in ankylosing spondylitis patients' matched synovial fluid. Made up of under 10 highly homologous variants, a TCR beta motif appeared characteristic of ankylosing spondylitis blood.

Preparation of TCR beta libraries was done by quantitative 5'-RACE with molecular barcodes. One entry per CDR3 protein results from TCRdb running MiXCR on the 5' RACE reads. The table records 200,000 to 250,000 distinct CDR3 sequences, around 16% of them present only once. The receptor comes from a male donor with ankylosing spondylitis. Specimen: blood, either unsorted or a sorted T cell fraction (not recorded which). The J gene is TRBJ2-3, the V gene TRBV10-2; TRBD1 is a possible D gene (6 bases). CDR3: CASNGQGLDTQYF. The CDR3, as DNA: TGCGCCAGCAACGGGCAGGGGTTGGATACGCAGTATTTT.